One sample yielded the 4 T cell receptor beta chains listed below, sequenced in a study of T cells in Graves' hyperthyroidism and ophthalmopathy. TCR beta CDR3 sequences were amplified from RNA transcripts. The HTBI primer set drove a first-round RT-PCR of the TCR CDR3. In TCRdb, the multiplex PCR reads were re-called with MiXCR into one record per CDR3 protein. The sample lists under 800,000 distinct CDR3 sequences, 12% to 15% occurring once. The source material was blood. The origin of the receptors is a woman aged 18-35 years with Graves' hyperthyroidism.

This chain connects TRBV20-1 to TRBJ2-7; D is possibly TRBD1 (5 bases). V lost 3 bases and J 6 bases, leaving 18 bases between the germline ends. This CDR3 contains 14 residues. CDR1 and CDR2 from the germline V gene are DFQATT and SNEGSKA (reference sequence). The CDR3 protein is CSARLTHLGVEQYF. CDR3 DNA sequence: TGCAGTGCTAGGCTGACACATCTAGGGGTCGAGCAGTACTTC.

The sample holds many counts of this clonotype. Written as DNA, the CDR3 is TGTGCCAGCAGCCTCCCAAGCTTTTCGTCCTACGAGCAGTACTTC. Its translation is CASSLPSFSSYEQYF. The V call is TRBV7-9, the J call TRBJ2-7, with unresolved D. The germline V and J ends were trimmed by 5 bases and 1 base, with 15 bases remaining between them. The CDR3 length is 15 residues. The germline gives CDR1 SEHNR, CDR2 FQNEAQ (reference sequence).

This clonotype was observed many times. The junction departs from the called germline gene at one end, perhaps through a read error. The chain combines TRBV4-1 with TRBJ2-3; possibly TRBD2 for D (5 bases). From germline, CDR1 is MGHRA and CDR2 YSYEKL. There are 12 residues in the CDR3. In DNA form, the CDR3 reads TGTGCCAGCAGCCAAGGAGGAGATACGCAGTATTTT. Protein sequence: CASSQGGDTQYF.

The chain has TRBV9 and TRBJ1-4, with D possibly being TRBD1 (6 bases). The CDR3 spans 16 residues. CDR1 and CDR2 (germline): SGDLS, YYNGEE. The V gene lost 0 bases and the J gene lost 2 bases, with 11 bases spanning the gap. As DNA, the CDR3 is TGTGCCAGCAGCGTAGATCCAGGGGCTACTAATGAAAAACTGTTTTTT. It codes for CASSVDPGATNEKLFF.